The subject of this entry is one TCR beta chain. One junction end disagrees with the germline gene, perhaps due to a read error. This specimen comes from a study of blood T cell repertoires in COVID-19. The method was immunoSEQ multiplex PCR; TCRdb's version includes in-frame clones alone and lacks a portion of them. This sample has about 180,000 clones; approximately 80% occur once, and the top ten carry 2.5% to 3.5%. The source material was peripheral blood. This sequence originates from a woman aged 60-75 years with acute or convalescent COVID-19.

Here the CDR3 reads CASSQVWAGNTIYF. The CDR3 bases are TGTGCCAGCAGCCAAGTCTGGGCTGGGAACACCATATATTTT. This chain links TRBV4-2 with TRBJ1-3; D is unresolved. The germline V gene has CDR1 LGHNA and CDR2 YNFKEQ. The CDR3 sequence is 14 residues long.